A selection of T cell receptor beta chains follows, all from one sample in a study of blood T cells in healthy people across ages. TCRdb re-called the 5' RACE reads with MiXCR, one entry per CDR3 protein. The sample records about 1 million distinct CDR3 sequences, over 35% being singletons. The sample was blood. The source is a woman aged 55-69 years in good health. CDR3s include the opening cysteine and the closing phenylalanine or tryptophan. The order of the fields is V gene, D gene, J gene, clone size, CDR3 DNA, CDR3 protein. A D gene is named only where the DNA matches it firmly. The size entry is marked missing in some rows and otherwise reads once, few, many or a size class.

>TRBV29-1|NA|TRBJ1-1|NA
TGCAGCGCCATACAGGGGAACACTGAAGCTTTCTTT
CSAIQGNTEAFF
>TRBV3-1|TRBD1|TRBJ1-4|NA
TGTGCCAGCAGCCAAAAAACAGGGGGAGGTGAAAAACTGTTTTTT
CASSQKTGGGEKLFF
>TRBV12-3/TRBV12-4|TRBD2|TRBJ2-3|NA
TGTGCCAGCAGGTCGGGACTAGCGGTTCCTCGCACAGATACGCAGTATTTT
CASRSGLAVPRTDTQYF
>TRBV3-1|TRBD1|TRBJ2-7|few
TGTGCCAGCAGCAGACCGGGACAGGGTGCCGAGCAGTACTTC
CASSRPGQGAEQYF
>TRBV6-5|TRBD1|TRBJ2-7|NA
TGTGCCAGCAGAACAGGGGGCGATCGGTACGAGCAGTACTTC
CASRTGGDRYEQYF
>TRBV6-4|NA|TRBJ1-2|NA
TGTGCCAGCATATCGCGCTATGGCTACACCTTC
CASISRYGYTF
>TRBV18|TRBD1|TRBJ2-7|NA
TGTGCCAGCTCACCTTTTCGGACAGGCAACGAGCAGTACTTC
CASSPFRTGNEQYF
>TRBV7-8|NA|TRBJ2-7|NA
TGTGCCAGCAGCGCTCGGACTTGGAACGAGCAGTACTTC
CASSARTWNEQYF
>TRBV29-1|NA|TRBJ2-1|NA
TGCAGCGTTCCCACCCGGTCCTACAATGAGCAGTTCTTC
CSVPTRSYNEQFF
>TRBV7-8|NA|TRBJ2-7|NA
TGTGCCAGCAGGCCTCTAGGGGGGCCGTCCAGGAGCTCCTACGAGCAGTACTTC
CASRPLGGPSRSSYEQYF
>TRBV6-2/TRBV6-3|NA|TRBJ1-5|NA
TGTGCCAGCCGGGACTTGGGCAATCAGCCCCAGCATTTT
CASRDLGNQPQHF
>TRBV12-3/TRBV12-4|TRBD2|TRBJ2-5|few
TGTGCCAGCAGCTCAACGACTCGGGAGGGGGGTGAGACCCAGTACTTC
CASSSTTREGGETQYF
>TRBV10-3|NA|TRBJ2-5|NA
TGTGTCATCAGTGATGTGCAAGAGACCCAGTACTTC
CVISDVQETQYF
>TRBV20-1|NA|TRBJ2-5|NA
TGCAGTGCTAGAGTAGGGATTGGCGGTGAGACCCAGTACTTC
CSARVGIGGETQYF
>TRBV12-5|NA|TRBJ2-7|NA
TGTGCTAGTGGACCAGGGGTTTACGAGCAGTACTTC
CASGPGVYEQYF
>TRBV5-1|NA|TRBJ1-5|NA
TGCGCCAGCAGCTTGGCCGGCCCTCTCAGCGGGCCCCAGCATTTT
CASSLAGPLSGPQHF
>TRBV7-6|TRBD2|TRBJ2-7|NA
TGTGCCAGCAGCCGACTAGCGGGAGAGTCCTACGAGCAGTACTTC
CASSRLAGESYEQYF
>TRBV2|TRBD1|TRBJ2-4|NA
TGTGCCAGCAGTGAAGCGGGGACAGCCCAAAACATTCAGTACTTC
CASSEAGTAQNIQYF
>TRBV20-1|TRBD2|TRBJ2-3|NA
TGCAGTGCTACCCCTAGCGGGGTAGATACGCAGTATTTT
CSATPSGVDTQYF
>TRBV29-1|NA|TRBJ1-1|once
TGCAGCGTCCCCAATCGAACCCAGGGGGCTTTCTTT
CSVPNRTQGAFF
>TRBV10-2|TRBD2|TRBJ2-5|NA
TGCGCCAGCAGGCCGGGCCGCGGGACTAGTTACGAGACCCAGTACTTC
CASRPGRGTSYETQYF
>TRBV6-1|NA|TRBJ2-7|NA
TGTGCCACTTACAGCTTTCCCCCTTCCTACGAGCAGTACTTC
CATYSFPPSYEQYF
>TRBV28|NA|TRBJ2-7|NA
TGTGCCGGCAACCCCGGACAGAACGAGCAGTACTTC
CAGNPGQNEQYF
>TRBV7-2|NA|TRBJ1-2|NA
TGTGCCGGCAGCTTTAGTGCAGGACAGAAGGGGGAGGGGTATGGCTACACCTTC
CAGSFSAGQKGEGYGYTF
>TRBV5-4|NA|TRBJ2-1|once
TGTGCCAGCAGCTTGGTGGTGAGCGGTGAGCAGTTCTTC
CASSLVVSGEQFF
>TRBV29-1|NA|TRBJ2-3|many
TGCAGCGGAGTGGGGGGCGCGGATACGCAGTATTTT
CSGVGGADTQYF
>TRBV6-8|TRBD2|TRBJ2-7|NA
TGTGCCAGCAGTTCCGGACGCGGGGGTCGCTACGAGCAGTACTTC
CASSSGRGGRYEQYF
>TRBV20-1|TRBD2|TRBJ2-3|NA
TGCAGTGCTAGAGATCTGCTAGCGGGGACAGATACGCAGTATTTT
CSARDLLAGTDTQYF
>TRBV5-1|TRBD2|TRBJ2-7|NA
TGCGCCAGCAGTCAGAGGGGGACTAGCGGGAGAGTTCCCTACGAGCAGTACTTC
CASSQRGTSGRVPYEQYF
>TRBV12-3/TRBV12-4|TRBD1|TRBJ2-3|NA
TGTGCCAGCAGCGGTACGACAGGGAGCGCAGATACGCAGTATTTT
CASSGTTGSADTQYF
>TRBV7-9|NA|TRBJ2-7|NA
TGTGCCAGCAGCCCCCCGGACAGAGCCTACGAGCAGTACTTC
CASSPPDRAYEQYF
>TRBV5-1|TRBD2|TRBJ2-5|many
TGCGCCAGCAGCTTGACTAGCGGAAGAGAGACCCAGTACTTC
CASSLTSGRETQYF
>TRBV7-3|TRBD2|TRBJ2-2|NA
TGTGCCAGCAGCTTAAGACTAGCGGGAGAGGTCGGGGAGCTGTTTTTT
CASSLRLAGEVGELFF
>TRBV4-1|TRBD2|TRBJ2-7|few
TGCGCCAGCAGCCAAGATTTCCAGCGGGAAGCCGAGCAGTACTTC
CASSQDFQREAEQYF
>TRBV24-1|NA|TRBJ2-7|NA
TGTGCCACCAGTGAAGCTGTTCGGGTCAATGAGCAGTACTTC
CATSEAVRVNEQYF
>TRBV5-1|NA|TRBJ2-7|many
TGCGCCAGCAGCAAGGACAGCTCCTACGAGCAGTACTTC
CASSKDSSYEQYF
>TRBV14|TRBD2|TRBJ2-4|NA
TGTGCCAGCAACCAAGACAGTTTGGGGCGGGAGAAGTACTTC
CASNQDSLGREKYF
>TRBV5-6|TRBD2|TRBJ2-1|NA
TGTGCCAGCAGCCTTTTTCAATTAGCGGGAGGGAATCGCAATGAGCAGTTCTTC
CASSLFQLAGGNRNEQFF
>TRBV20-1|TRBD2|TRBJ2-3|few
TGCAGTGCGCCCCCAGCGGGAGAGGCAGATACGCAGTATTTT
CSAPPAGEADTQYF
>TRBV28|TRBD2|TRBJ2-7|many
TGTGCCAGCAGTTTAGCGACTAGCGGGAACTACGAGCAGTACTTC
CASSLATSGNYEQYF
>TRBV7-2|TRBD2|TRBJ2-7|NA
TGTGCCAGCAGCTTAGACGGGAGGGCGGGTGAGCAGTACTTC
CASSLDGRAGEQYF
>TRBV2|NA|TRBJ1-1|NA
TGTGCCAGCAGTGGTGCGGTGGGTGGGGGGCGGAACACTGAAGCTTTCTTT
CASSGAVGGGRNTEAFF
>TRBV5-1|NA|TRBJ2-1|NA
TGCGCCAGCAGCTGGGGCGGAGGGCCGGGAAATGAGCAGTTCTTC
CASSWGGGPGNEQFF
>TRBV7-2|NA|TRBJ2-1|few
TGTGCCAGCAGCTTAGGGCTAGACTACAATGAGCAGTTCTTC
CASSLGLDYNEQFF
>TRBV24-1|TRBD1|TRBJ2-7|NA
TGTGCCACGCGACAGGGGGCAGGGTACGAGCAGTACTTC
CATRQGAGYEQYF
>TRBV20-1|TRBD1|TRBJ1-5|NA
TGCAGTGCTAGAGGTGAGACAGGGGGACGGCCCCAGCATTTT
CSARGETGGRPQHF
>TRBV7-8|TRBD2|TRBJ2-3|NA
TGTGCCAGCAGCCTCCGAGGACTAGGGGCAGATACGCAGTATTTT
CASSLRGLGADTQYF
>TRBV27|TRBD1|TRBJ2-6|few
TGTGCCAGCAGTTTATCGGGGGCAGGGGGCTTGACTGGGGCCAACGTCCTGACTTTC
CASSLSGAGGLTGANVLTF
>TRBV10-3|TRBD2|TRBJ2-2|NA
TGTGCCATCAGCCCCATAGCGGGAGAGAACACCGGGGAGCTGTTTTTT
CAISPIAGENTGELFF
>TRBV4-1|TRBD1|TRBJ1-2|NA
TGCGCCAGCAGCCGACAGGGACGCTACACCTTC
CASSRQGRYTF
>TRBV9|NA|TRBJ2-4|few
TGTGCCAGCAGCGTACAAGCGGACATAGCCAAAAACATTCAGTACTTC
CASSVQADIAKNIQYF
>TRBV7-2|TRBD1|TRBJ2-7|NA
TGTGCCAGCAGCATAGCCGGGACAGGGATCGAGCAGTACTTC
CASSIAGTGIEQYF
>TRBV3-1|TRBD2|TRBJ2-1|NA
TGTGCCAGCGCGTGGCGGGAGGGCCTGGGTAATGAGCAGTTCTTC
CASAWREGLGNEQFF
>TRBV7-9|TRBD1|TRBJ2-3|few
TGTGCCATTACCCAAGCCGGGACAGGTGGTTATACGCAGTATTTT
CAITQAGTGGYTQYF
>TRBV20-1|NA|TRBJ2-4|many
TGCAGTGCTAGAGATCTTGGAGTGGGTCGTATGGGAAACATTCAGTACTTC
CSARDLGVGRMGNIQYF
>TRBV20-1|TRBD1|TRBJ2-5|many
TGCAGTGCTAGAGGTGGACAGGGGGTTGGAGAGACCCAGTACTTC
CSARGGQGVGETQYF